These 6 T cell receptor beta chains were all obtained from the same sample, sequenced in a study of T-cell memory formation after mild COVID-19. One entry per CDR3 protein, called by TCRdb with MiXCR from the 5' RACE reads. The sample lists 190,000 or so distinct CDR3 sequences, around a fifth occurring once. The specimen sequenced was PBMCs or a T cell subset sorted from them (not recorded which). The receptors come from an adult woman who had mild COVID-19 (a few samples of this study predate the infection). Cell type and time point are not known.

This clonotype came up a few times. This chain uses TRBV29-1 with TRBJ2-3, with D perhaps given as TRBD1 or TRBD2 (5 bases each). V shed 2 bases and J shed 2 bases, with 17 bases lying between them. Germline CDR1 SQVTM, CDR2 ANQGSEA. The CDR3 length is 16 residues. This CDR3 is CSVETGAGRDTDTQYF. The CDR3 DNA follows: TGCAGCGTTGAAACTGGGGCGGGTCGAGACACAGATACGCAGTATTTT.

The chain joins TRBV21-1 to TRBJ1-2; the D call of TRBD1 is as the table states it, not checked on the DNA. TRBV21-1 is tagged as a pseudogene. CDR3 length: 15 residues. DNA of the CDR3: TGTGCCAGCAGCTCCCCGGACAGTGTAGACTATGGCTACACCTTC. This sequence encodes CASSSPDSVDYGYTF.

V is TRBV20-1 and J is TRBJ2-3; D possibly corresponds to TRBD1 (5 bases). The germline V gene has CDR1 DFQATT and CDR2 SNEGSKA (reference sequence). V was cut by 0 bases and J by 2 bases, with 21 bases left in between. This CDR3 is built from 18 residues. CDR3 DNA: TGCAGTGCTAGAGATTATGACAGCATGTCTTTCCCCACAGATACGCAGTATTTT. Residues: CSARDYDSMSFPTDTQYF.

Only a few counts were recorded for this clonotype. V usage is TRBV19 and J usage is TRBJ1-1; the match to TRBD1 covers 9 bases. Trimming took 3 bases from V and 4 from J; bases not matched to a gene: 6. The CDR3 contains 15 residues. CDR1 is LNHDA, CDR2 SQIVND, per germline (reference sequence). In DNA, the CDR3 is TGTGCCAGTAGTATGGGACAGGGAGGAGTCACTGAAGCTTTCTTT. The encoded protein is CASSMGQGGVTEAFF.

This clonotype was observed a few times. The genes are TRBV4-3 and TRBJ2-3; no clear D gene. Deletions cut 4 bases from V and 0 bases from J, with 11 bases between. In germline, CDR1 is LGHNA, CDR2 YSLEER. The CDR3 is 15 amino acids. The CDR3 region is CASSPRAPSTDTQYF. The CDR3 coding sequence is TGCGCCAGCAGCCCCCGGGCGCCAAGCACAGATACGCAGTATTTT.

V and J are TRBV7-7 and TRBJ2-7; D remains ambiguous. Deletions cut 4 bases from V and 0 bases from J, with 4 bases between. CDR1 is SSHAT and CDR2 is FNYEAQ in the germline V gene (reference sequence). The CDR3 spans 12 residues. The chain's CDR3 is CASSCSSYEQYF. The DNA of the CDR3 is TGTGCCAGCAGCTGTAGCTCCTACGAGCAGTACTTC.